This entry lists 30 T cell receptor beta chains sequenced from one sample in a study of cytomegalovirus exposure and HLA in healthy donors. The PCR was carried out with 60 Vbeta primers and 13 Jbeta primers. Assay: immunoSEQ multiplex PCR; the TCRdb copy retains only in-frame clones and omits some. The data hold about 210,000 clones, with around 80% observed a single time. Sequenced: PBMCs. The source is a man aged 40-49 years in good health and CMV-seropositive.

This clone has a single count. The gene calls are TRBV19 and TRBJ1-5; 7 bases match TRBD1. The CDR3 sequence is 15 residues long. V lost 5 bases and J lost 4; bases outside the gene matches: 8. Germline V gives CDR1 LNHDA, CDR2 SQIVND (reference sequence). CDR3 nucleotides: TGTGCCAGTAGTGTCGCCCAACAGGGGAATCAGCCCCAGCATTTT. Its translation is CASSVAQQGNQPQHF.

Only one count was recorded for this clone. The V call is TRBV29-1, the J call TRBJ2-1; unclear D gene. V was trimmed by 4 bases and J by 0 bases, leaving 13 bases between them. The CDR3 loop spans 15 amino acids. Germline V CDR1 and CDR2: SQVTM, ANQGSEA. The CDR3 DNA follows: TGCAGCGTTGGATCGGTACTGAGCTCCTACAATGAGCAGTTCTTC. Amino acids: CSVGSVLSSYNEQFF.

The chain recombines TRBV14 with TRBJ2-3; a possible D gene is TRBD2 (6 bases). V was shortened by 1 base and J by 0 bases, with 11 bases between the two germline ends. The CDR3 totals 16 residues. The germline V gene encodes CDR1 SGHDN and CDR2 FVKESK. The CDR3 sequence is CASSQVAGISTDTQYF. The CDR3, as DNA: TGTGCCAGCAGCCAAGTCGCGGGGATTAGCACAGATACGCAGTATTTT.

The V call is TRBV5-6, the J call TRBJ2-5, with D unclear. The last part of the DNA fits TRBJ2-7 better; the J call may be wrong. This CDR3 is built from 14 residues. Germline V gene data show CDR1 as SGHDT and CDR2 as YYEEEE. The CDR3 protein is CASSLVERSYEQYF. DNA of the CDR3: TGTGCCAGCAGCTTGGTAGAGAGGAGCTACGAGCAGTACTTC.

The V gene is TRBV6-5, the J gene TRBJ2-7, with 10 bases lining up with TRBD2. V shed 5 bases, J shed 5 bases, and the junction held 9 bases outside the gene matches. The V gene's germline CDR1 is MNHEY and CDR2 SVGAGI. The CDR3 is 15 residues long. The CDR3 region is CASSTPSGGRDEQYF. For the CDR3, the DNA is TGTGCCAGCAGTACCCCTAGCGGGGGAAGAGACGAGCAGTACTTC.

The chain links TRBV6-5 to TRBJ2-7, with TRBD1 matching over 10 bases. The CDR3 length is 15 residues. Germline V lookup: CDR1 MNHEY, CDR2 SVGAGI. V gave up 5 bases and J gave up 5 bases; unmatched junction bases: 9. CDR3 sequence: CASSNPGTGAHEQYF. CDR3 DNA: TGTGCCAGCAGTAACCCCGGGACAGGGGCCCACGAGCAGTACTTC.

This clone was recorded a few times. V is TRBV5-1 and J is TRBJ1-1; 8 positions match TRBD1. The germline CDR1 and CDR2 sequences are SGHRS and YFSETQ. The CDR3 covers 14 residues. Trimming at V came to 4 bases and at J to 5 bases, leaving 7 bases not matched to a gene. CDR3: CASSTPGQVTEAFF. In nucleotides, the CDR3 is TGCGCCAGCAGCACGCCGGGACAGGTAACTGAAGCTTTCTTT.

This clone was seen more than once but under ten times. The V call is TRBV5-6, the J call TRBJ2-7; D is unclear. The CDR3 has 15 amino acids. The germline gives CDR1 SGHDT, CDR2 YYEEEE. V was shortened by 0 bases and J by 0 bases, with 10 bases between the two germline ends. As DNA, the CDR3 is TGTGCCAGCAGCTTGGGTGTCAGCGTCTCCTACGAGCAGTACTTC. Translation gives CASSLGVSVSYEQYF.

This chain uses TRBV7-2 with TRBJ2-7; TRBD2 matches at 11 bases. From germline, CDR1 is SGHTA and CDR2 FQGNSA. CDR3 length: 15 amino acids. V lost 1 base and J lost 10; bases outside the gene matches: 9. The CDR3 is CASSLEVLAGVFQYF. For the CDR3, the DNA is TGTGCCAGCAGCTTAGAGGTACTAGCGGGAGTCTTTCAGTACTTC.

This clone was seen just once. V usage is TRBV28 and J usage is TRBJ2-7, with 11 bases fitting TRBD1. The CDR3 has 14 amino acids. Germline CDR1 and CDR2: MDHEN and SYDVKM. The J segment lost 3 bases and the V segment lost 8 bases, leaving 6 bases of the junction unmatched. Written as DNA, the CDR3 is TGTGCCAGCGGGACAGGGGGAGCCTACTACGAGCAGTACTTC. Protein: CASGTGGAYYEQYF.

This chain uses TRBV5-1 with TRBJ2-7, with 8 bases aligning to TRBD2. In germline, CDR1 is SGHRS, CDR2 YFSETQ. The V gene end was trimmed by 4 bases and the J gene end by 7 bases; junction bases not matched to a gene: 10. The CDR3 contains 14 residues. The CDR3 coding sequence is TGCGCCAGCAGCCTACGAGCGGGAGATGGTGAGCAGTACTTC. Translating gives CASSLRAGDGEQYF.

This clone has a single count. The V call is TRBV28, the J call TRBJ1-5; 7 bases fit TRBD1. The V segment lost 4 bases and the J segment 0 bases; nucleotides outside the gene matches: 6. This CDR3 region has 16 residues. The germline CDR1 and CDR2 sequences are MDHEN and SYDVKM. The CDR3 nucleotides are TGTGCCAGCAGTTCGAGGACAGGCCATAGCAATCAGCCCCAGCATTTT. This sequence encodes CASSSRTGHSNQPQHF.

The V call is TRBV10-2, the J call TRBJ1-4, with a possible D match to TRBD1 (5 bases). Trimming stripped 10 bases from V and 5 bases from J, with 23 bases between. The CDR3 extends over 16 amino acids. The germline CDR1 and CDR2 sequences are WSHSY and SAAADI. The CDR3 here is CATAGIDGGWNEKLFF. The DNA of the CDR3 is TGCGCCACCGCCGGGATTGACGGGGGGTGGAATGAAAAACTGTTTTTT.

Concerning this clone: Other nucleotide sequences from this sample produce the same CDR3. The chain links TRBV28 to TRBJ2-1; D unclear. The CDR3 is 14 residues long. CDR1 and CDR2 from the germline V gene are MDHEN and SYDVKM. Trimming cost V 2 bases and J 6 bases, with 11 bases left between them. CDR3 protein: CASSLVQVSNEQFF. As DNA, the CDR3 is TGTGCCAGCAGTTTAGTTCAGGTCTCCAATGAGCAGTTCTTC.

V gene TRBV5-1 combines with J gene TRBJ2-7, with TRBD2 identical over 11 bases. Germline values: CDR1 SGHRS, CDR2 YFSETQ. V shed 4 bases, J shed 2 bases, and the junction held 8 bases outside the gene matches. The CDR3 spans 16 residues. The CDR3 reads CASSPGTSGQTYEQYF. CDR3 nucleotide sequence: TGCGCCAGCAGCCCCGGGACTAGCGGACAAACCTACGAGCAGTACTTC.

Here the CDR3 DNA reads TGCGCCAGCAGTCTCGGGACTAGCGGGAGCTCCTACAATGAGCAGTTCTTC. It encodes CASSLGTSGSSYNEQFF. The chain carries TRBV23-1 and TRBJ2-1; TRBD2 agrees at 14 bases. TRBV23-1 is designated an ORF whose function remains uncertain. CDR3 length equals 17 residues. The V segment lost 4 bases and the J segment 0 bases; nucleotides outside the gene matches: 2.

This chain uses TRBV5-1 with TRBJ2-5; 13 bases align to TRBD2. The CDR3 is made up of 20 amino acids. Trimming took 0 bases from V and 11 from J; bases not matched to a gene: 22. CDR1 is SGHRS and CDR2 is YFSETQ in the germline V gene. CDR3 loop: CASSLANKGLAGELAREQYF. CDR3 coding DNA: TGCGCCAGCAGCTTGGCCAATAAAGGACTAGCGGGAGAACTAGCTCGGGAGCAGTACTTC.

The rearrangement uses TRBV7-2 and TRBJ1-5, with no clear D. The CDR3 has 12 residues. Trimming stripped 5 bases from V and 9 bases from J, with 11 bases between. Germline V gene sequence: CDR1 SGHTA, CDR2 FQGNSA. The CDR3 DNA is TGTGCCAGCAGCCCGAAGGAGTGGCCCCAGCATTTT. Its translation is CASSPKEWPQHF.

This clone has just a few counts. The rearrangement joins TRBV28 to TRBJ2-1; TRBD1 is a possible D gene (6 bases). Trimming left V 6 bases short and J 0 bases short, with 12 bases between. CDR3 length: 15 residues. Germline V lookup: CDR1 MDHEN, CDR2 SYDVKM. The CDR3 region is CASSTGTSSYNEQFF. The CDR3 nucleotides are TGTGCCAGCAGCACCGGGACATCCTCCTACAATGAGCAGTTCTTC.

V usage is TRBV5-1 and J usage is TRBJ2-5, with TRBD1 matching 12 bases. The CDR3 has 14 residues. Per the germline V gene, CDR1 is SGHRS and CDR2 is YFSETQ. With V trimmed by 4 bases and J by 5 bases, 3 bases remained unmatched. The CDR3 is CASSPGQGAETQYF. The DNA for the CDR3 is TGCGCCAGCAGCCCGGGACAGGGGGCCGAGACCCAGTACTTC.

This chain links TRBV5-1 with TRBJ1-2; TRBD1 matches at 10 bases. The CDR3 length is 24 residues. V lost 4 bases and J lost 10; bases outside the gene matches: 40. Germline-derived CDR1 and CDR2 are SGHRS and YFSETQ. CDR3 protein: CASSPGRQGAVDRSLWLHLRYYTF. Written as DNA, the CDR3 is TGCGCCAGCAGCCCAGGAAGACAGGGGGCAGTAGACCGATCTTTATGGCTACATCTACGGTACTACACCTTC.

This clone was detected only a few times. The chain has TRBV7-2 and TRBJ1-1, with D unresolved. The CDR3 runs to 15 residues. Germline CDR1 reads SGHTA; CDR2 reads FQGNSA. V lost 7 bases to trimming and J lost 3 bases, with 18 bases between them. The CDR3 is CASILIGRLDTEAFF. Written as DNA, the CDR3 is TGTGCCAGCATTCTAATAGGGAGGCTGGACACTGAAGCTTTCTTT.

The CDR3 region is CASSEDSYNEQFF. Written as DNA, the CDR3 is TGCGCCAGCAGCGAAGACAGTTACAATGAGCAGTTCTTC. The V and J genes are TRBV10-1 and TRBJ2-1, with TRBD1 as a possible D gene (5 bases). The CDR3 covers 13 residues. Germline CDR1 is WNHNN and CDR2 is SYGVQD (reference sequence). V lost 6 bases and J 4 bases, leaving 10 bases between the germline ends.

The chain employs TRBV5-4 and TRBJ1-4; the match to TRBD1 covers 9 bases. The trim removed 4 bases at V and 2 bases at J, leaving 6 bases unmatched. The CDR3 contains 16 residues. Germline CDR1 SGHNT, CDR2 YYREEE (reference sequence). The CDR3 sequence is CASSPGQGRTNEKLFF. The CDR3 DNA sequence: TGTGCCAGCAGCCCTGGACAGGGGCGGACTAATGAAAAACTGTTTTTT.

V gene TRBV27 combines with J gene TRBJ2-1, with 8 bases fitting TRBD1. This CDR3 region has 17 residues. Germline CDR1 and CDR2: MNHEY and SMNVEV (reference sequence). The V gene end was trimmed by 0 bases and the J gene end by 6 bases; junction bases not matched to a gene: 10. The CDR3 DNA reads as TGTGCCAGCAGTTTATCGAGGTCGGGACAGGTAACCAATGAGCAGTTCTTC. It codes for CASSLSRSGQVTNEQFF.

The V and J genes are TRBV18 and TRBJ2-2; possible D gene TRBD2, 6 bases. Trimming pared 4 bases from V and 0 bases from J, leaving 12 bases between. This CDR3 region has 16 residues. Germline-derived CDR1 and CDR2 are KGHSH and LQKENI. The DNA for the CDR3 is TGTGCCAGCTCACGGGCGGGACCTACGAACACCGGGGAGCTGTTTTTT. Translation: CASSRAGPTNTGELFF. Based on the CDR3 plus reference TRBV18 and TRBJ2-2, the full variable domain is NAGVMQNPRHLVRRRGQEARLRCSPMKGHSHVYWYRQLPEEGLKFMVYLQKENIIDESGMPKERFSAEFPKEGPSILRIQQVVRGDSAAYFCASSRAGPTNTGELFFGEGSRLTVL.

The chain combines TRBV15 with TRBJ1-4; no reliable D call. CDR1 and CDR2 from the germline V gene are LNHNV and YYDKDF (reference sequence). The CDR3 loop spans 17 amino acids. The ends were cut back, 2 bases at V and 0 bases at J, with 13 bases in the middle. This CDR3 is CATSRSLSPTTNEKLFF. CDR3 coding DNA: TGTGCCACCAGCAGATCCCTGAGCCCCACAACTAATGAAAAACTGTTTTTT.

CDR3 in amino acids: CASSVSPSGSGGTQYF. DNA of the CDR3: TGTGCCAGCAGCGTATCTCCTAGCGGGAGCGGAGGTACGCAGTATTTT. This rearrangement joins TRBV9 to TRBJ2-3, with TRBD2 matching 10 bases. The CDR3 covers 16 residues. V trimming: 1 base; J trimming: 8 bases; junction bases outside the gene matches: 10. Germline V lookup: CDR1 SGDLS, CDR2 YYNGEE.

The V call is TRBV6-1, the J call TRBJ2-7; 10 bases align to TRBD2. Germline V gene sequence: CDR1 MNHNS, CDR2 SASEGT. Unmatched junction bases numbered 11, after V lost 4 bases and J lost 5 bases. The CDR3 extends over 16 amino acids. The CDR3 loop is CASSGILAGVRDEQYF. Written as DNA, the CDR3 is TGTGCCAGCAGTGGGATCCTAGCGGGAGTTCGCGACGAGCAGTACTTC.

The chain carries TRBV7-9 and TRBJ2-2; maybe TRBD1 (6 bases). This CDR3 has 14 residues. The germline V gene has CDR1 SEHNR and CDR2 FQNEAQ (reference sequence). Trimming shortened V by 3 bases and J by 6 bases, and 11 bases separated the two germline ends. The CDR3 nucleotides are TGTGCCAGCAGCTTTAGGGGGTTAGCCGGGGAGCTGTTTTTT. Protein product: CASSFRGLAGELFF. Filled out from reference TRBV7-9 and TRBJ2-2, the complete variable domain reads DTGVSQNPRHKITKRGQNVTFRCDPISEHNRLYWYRQTLGQGPEFLTYFQNEAQLEKSRLLSDRFSAERPKGSFSTLEIQRTEQGDSAMYLCASSFRGLAGELFFGEGSRLTVL.